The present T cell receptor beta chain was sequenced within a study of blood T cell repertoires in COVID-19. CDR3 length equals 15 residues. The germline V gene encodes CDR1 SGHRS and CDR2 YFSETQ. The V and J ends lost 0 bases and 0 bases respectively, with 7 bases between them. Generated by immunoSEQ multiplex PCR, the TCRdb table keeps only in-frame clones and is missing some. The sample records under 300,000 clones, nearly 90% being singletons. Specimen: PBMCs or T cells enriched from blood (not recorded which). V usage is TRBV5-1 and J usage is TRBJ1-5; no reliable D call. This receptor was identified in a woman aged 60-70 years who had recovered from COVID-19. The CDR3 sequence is CASSLGAGSNQPQHF. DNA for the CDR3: TGCGCCAGCAGCTTGGGTGCGGGTAGCAATCAGCCCCAGCATTTT.